This T cell receptor beta chain was obtained from a study of T cells in Graves' hyperthyroidism and ophthalmopathy. This clonotype was counted many times. RNA transcripts provided the source from which TCR beta CDR3 regions were amplified. Primed by the HTBI set, a first-round RT-PCR was run on the TCR CDR3. TCRdb used MiXCR to reprocess the multiplex PCR reads, holding one entry per CDR3 protein. The data hold around 520,000 distinct CDR3 sequences, with about 15% observed a single time. In germline, CDR1 is MDHEN, CDR2 SYDVKM. This CDR3 region has 17 residues. V shed 1 base, J shed 4 bases, and the junction held 12 bases outside the gene matches. These patients, aged 18 to 65, had recently diagnosed hyperthyroidism lasting under 2 months.

What was sequenced was blood. This clonotype was obtained from a woman aged 40 to 49 with Graves' hyperthyroidism. V usage is TRBV28 and J usage is TRBJ2-5; TRBD1 aligns across 7 bases. CDR3 coding DNA: TGTGCCAGCAGTTTATTCCCCGATGGACAGGACGGAGAGACCCAGTACTTC. Translating gives CASSLFPDGQDGETQYF.